This TCR beta chain was obtained from a study of cytomegalovirus exposure and HLA in healthy donors. Study conclusions and caveats: CMV antigen specificity of a few CMV-associated chains was confirmed in vitro. The investigators catalogued some 150 TCR beta chains as cytomegalovirus-associated.

This clone was seen once. Its antigen is still unknown. CDR1 and CDR2 (germline): SEHNR, FQNEAQ (reference sequence). CDR3 length equals 16 residues. The J segment lost 1 base and the V segment lost 3 bases, leaving 5 bases of the junction unmatched. The primer mix had 60 Vbeta and 13 Jbeta primers. Measured with immunoSEQ multiplex PCR; TCRdb has only the in-frame clones, and not every one. Of roughly 130,000 clones in the sample, less than 85% were seen once. The TCR sequence derives from a male donor in good health and CMV-seronegative. Sample: PBMCs. J is TRBJ2-4 and V is TRBV7-9, with TRBD1 matching over 8 bases. In nucleotides, the CDR3 is TGTGCCAGCAGCTTTGCAGGGGGCTGGGCCAAAAACATTCAGTACTTC. This gives the protein CASSFAGGWAKNIQYF.